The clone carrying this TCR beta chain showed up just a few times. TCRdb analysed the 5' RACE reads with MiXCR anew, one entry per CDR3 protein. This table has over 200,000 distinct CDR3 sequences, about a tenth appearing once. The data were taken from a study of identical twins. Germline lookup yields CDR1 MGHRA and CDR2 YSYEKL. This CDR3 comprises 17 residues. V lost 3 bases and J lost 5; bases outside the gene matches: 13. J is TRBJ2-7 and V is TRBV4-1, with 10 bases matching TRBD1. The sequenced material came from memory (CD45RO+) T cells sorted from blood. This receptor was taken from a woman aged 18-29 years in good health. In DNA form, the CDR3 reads TGCGCCAGCAGCCACTCTCTTGGCGGGACAGGGGCTGACGAGCAGTACTTC. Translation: CASSHSLGGTGADEQYF.